The sequence of this TCR beta chain was determined in a study of T cells in Graves' hyperthyroidism and ophthalmopathy. The study's findings and limits: Within blood appeared most thyroid clonotypes that had expanded above 0.001. Separation of ophthalmopathy from stable hyperthyroidism was achieved by a 13 V-J model.

These patients, aged 18 to 65, had recently diagnosed hyperthyroidism lasting under 2 months. Diagnoses used clinical symptoms, serum thyroxine and TRAb, thyroid ultrasound and orbital computed tomography. V dropped 5 bases and J dropped 0 bases, with 22 bases sitting between them. Germline V CDR1 and CDR2: SGHAT, FQNNGV. The CDR3 contains 19 residues. RNA transcripts served as the template for amplifying TCR beta CDR3 regions. RT-PCR in the first round (using the HTBI primer set) targeted the TCR CDR3. In TCRdb, the multiplex PCR reads were re-called with MiXCR into one record per CDR3 protein. The table lists some 770,000 distinct CDR3 sequences, roughly 15% of them singletons. This clonotype was observed a few times. As yet, its antigen is unknown.

Sequencing was performed on blood. This chain connects TRBV11-2 to TRBJ2-2; TRBD1 is a possible D gene (6 bases). The receptor comes from a man between 18 and 29 years old with Graves' hyperthyroidism. The CDR3 DNA reads TGTGCCAGCAGCCCCAACTCGTTCTGGGGGCGCCCGAACACCGGGGAGCTGTTTTTT. Residues: CASSPNSFWGRPNTGELFF.